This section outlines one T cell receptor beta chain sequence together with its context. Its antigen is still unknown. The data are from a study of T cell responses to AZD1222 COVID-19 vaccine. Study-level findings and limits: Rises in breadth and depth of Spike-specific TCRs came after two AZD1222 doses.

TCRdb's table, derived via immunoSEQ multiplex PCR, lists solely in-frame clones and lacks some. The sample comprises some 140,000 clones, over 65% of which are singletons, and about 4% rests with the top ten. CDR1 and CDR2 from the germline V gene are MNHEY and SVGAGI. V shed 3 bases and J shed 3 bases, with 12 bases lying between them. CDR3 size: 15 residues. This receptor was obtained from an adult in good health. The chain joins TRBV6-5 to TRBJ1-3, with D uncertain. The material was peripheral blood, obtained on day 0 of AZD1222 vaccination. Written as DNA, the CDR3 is TGTGCCAGCAGTTATGGAGTAGGGAGTGGAAACACCATATATTTT. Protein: CASSYGVGSGNTIYF.